A selection of T cell receptor beta chains follows, all from one sample in a study of cytomegalovirus exposure and HLA in healthy donors. Sequencing was performed with immunoSEQ multiplex PCR; in TCRdb, only in-frame clones are kept and a portion is missing. In the table there are some 160,000 clones, 80% to 85% of which are singletons. Source material: PBMCs. All receptors derive from a boy under 10 years old in good health and CMV-seronegative. The CDR3 runs from the conserved cysteine through the conserved F or W. Fields, in order: D gene, clone size, V gene, J gene, CDR3 DNA, CDR3 protein. A D gene is named only where the DNA matches it firmly. A row's size may be missing; if present it is once, few, many or a size class.

-	-	TRBV4-1	TRBJ1-2	TGCGCCAGCAGCCAAGAGGAGGGGAACTATGGCTACACCTTC	CASSQEEGNYGYTF
-	-	TRBV2	TRBJ1-5	TGTGCCAGCAGTGTGGAGCTTCCCAGTCAGCCCCAGCATTTT	CASSVELPSQPQHF
-	few	TRBV11-3	TRBJ1-1	TGTGCCAGCAGCGCTCGCCCTGGGCCTGAAGCTTTCTTT	CASSARPGPEAFF
-	once	TRBV7-6	TRBJ1-1	TGTGCCAGCAGCTTATTTCTAGGGGACACTGAAGCTTTCTTT	CASSLFLGDTEAFF
-	once	TRBV19	TRBJ2-3	TGTGCCAGTAGGCGACAGGTCACCACAGATACGCAGTATTTT	CASRRQVTTDTQYF
-	-	TRBV5-4	TRBJ2-3	TGTGCCAGCAGCTTGGGACCTCGACAGGGCACAGATACGCAGTATTTT	CASSLGPRQGTDTQYF
TRBD2	-	TRBV6-6	TRBJ2-1	TGTGCCAGCCGCCGGAGCGGGACGGGGTACAATGAGCAGTTCTTC	CASRRSGTGYNEQFF
TRBD1	once	TRBV7-6	TRBJ1-3	TGTGCCAGCAGCAGTAAATACCGCGGACAGGGCTACGGAAACACCATATATTTT	CASSSKYRGQGYGNTIYF
TRBD2	-	TRBV27	TRBJ2-7	TGTGCCAGCAGTGGGGGGGTTCCGGGACTAGCGGACCAGGCGTCCTACGAGCAGTACTTC	CASSGGVPGLADQASYEQYF
-	-	TRBV29-1	TRBJ2-7	TGCAGCGTTGAAGTGAGGTCAGCTTCCTACGAGCAGTACTTC	CSVEVRSASYEQYF
TRBD2	-	TRBV5-4	TRBJ2-5	TGTGCCAGCACCCGGACTAGCGACCGGGAGACCCAGTACTTC	CASTRTSDRETQYF
TRBD2	-	TRBV6-4	TRBJ2-3	TGTGCCAGCAGTGTGGCGGGGGAGGCAGATACGCAGTATTTT	CASSVAGEADTQYF
TRBD1	-	TRBV11-2	TRBJ2-5	TGTGCCAGCAGCTTTCTTTTGACAGGGGACATCCAAGAGACCCAGTACTTC	CASSFLLTGDIQETQYF
-	-	TRBV29-1	TRBJ2-7	TGCAGCGTTGGGGGGGACAGCTACGAGCAGTACTTC	CSVGGDSYEQYF
TRBD1	few	TRBV5-1	TRBJ2-3	TGCGCCAGCAGCTCCGGACAGGGAACCACAGATACGCAGTATTTT	CASSSGQGTTDTQYF
TRBD2	-	TRBV6-6	TRBJ2-1	TGTGCCAGCAGCTTCTCAGCGGGGGGCCTTAACAATGAGCAGTTCTTC	CASSFSAGGLNNEQFF
TRBD1	-	TRBV11-1	TRBJ2-3	TGTGCCAGCAGCTTAGTACAGGGGGCAAGCACAGATACGCAGTATTTT	CASSLVQGASTDTQYF
-	-	TRBV5-1	TRBJ2-7	TGCGCCAGCAGCTTGGTGGAGGGTTCCTACGAGCAGTACTTC	CASSLVEGSYEQYF
TRBD1	-	TRBV4-1	TRBJ2-3	TGCGCCAGCAGCCAACATATACAGGGGGCAGATACGCAGTATTTT	CASSQHIQGADTQYF
TRBD1	-	TRBV14	TRBJ1-1	TGTGCCAGCAGCCCGTGGACAGGGTGGGGGAACACTGAAGCTTTCTTT	CASSPWTGWGNTEAFF
TRBD1	-	TRBV19	TRBJ2-7	TGTGCCAGTAGTACAGGGACAGGGACAGGCTACGAGCAGTACTTC	CASSTGTGTGYEQYF
TRBD1	-	TRBV7-6	TRBJ1-5	TGTGCCAGCAGCTCGACAGGGTGGGGTCAGCCCCAGCATTTT	CASSSTGWGQPQHF
-	-	TRBV7-3	TRBJ2-7	TGTGCCAGCAGCACCACGACTAGTAACGAGCAGTACTTC	CASSTTTSNEQYF
-	-	TRBV7-9	TRBJ2-1	TGTGCCAGCAGCTTAGGGGGCCCCAATGAGCAGTTCTTC	CASSLGGPNEQFF
-	-	TRBV5-5	TRBJ1-2	TGTGCCAGCAGCCGAGAGGGGGACGGTTCTAACTATGGCTACACCTTC	CASSREGDGSNYGYTF
-	-	TRBV12-5	TRBJ2-5	TGTGCTAGTGGTCCCCCCTGGGGGGTGAGGGAGGCCCAGTACTTC	CASGPPWGVREAQYF
-	-	TRBV5-4	TRBJ1-2	TGTGCCAGCAGCTGGGACTGGAGCTACACCTTC	CASSWDWSYTF
TRBD1	-	TRBV19	TRBJ1-5	TGTGCCAGTAGTTCGGATAGAGCTAAGACAGGGGGCCAAAATCAGCCCCAGCATTTT	CASSSDRAKTGGQNQPQHF
-	-	TRBV5-6	TRBJ2-7	TGTGCCAGCAGCTTGGTCGACAGAGCCAGCAACTACGAGCAGTACTTC	CASSLVDRASNYEQYF
TRBD1	-	TRBV5-1	TRBJ2-3	TGCGCCAGCAGCTTAACGCCAGGGGGCGATACGCAGTATTTT	CASSLTPGGDTQYF
-	-	TRBV5-6	TRBJ1-3	TGTGCCAGCAGCTACGACCTCGGACAAAGCTCTGGAAACACCATATATTTT	CASSYDLGQSSGNTIYF
TRBD1	-	TRBV5-1	TRBJ1-6	TGCGCCAGCAGCTTGACCCAGGGGGCGGGTTATAATTCACCCCTCCACTTT	CASSLTQGAGYNSPLHF
TRBD1	once	TRBV7-9	TRBJ1-3	TGTGCCAGCAGCTTATCGCCAGGGGGGAGCTCTGGAAACACCATATATTTT	CASSLSPGGSSGNTIYF
-	-	TRBV7-9	TRBJ2-1	TGTGCCAGCAGCTTACGAGACAAATACAATGAGCAGTTCTTC	CASSLRDKYNEQFF
TRBD2	-	TRBV4-2	TRBJ2-7	TGTACCAGCAGCCAAGAAATTACGCGGGGGGGCCTCGCCTACGAGCAGTACTTC	CTSSQEITRGGLAYEQYF
TRBD2	-	TRBV11-2	TRBJ2-5	TGTGCCAGCAGCTTAGGGTCCCTAGCGGGAAAAGAGACCCAGTACTTC	CASSLGSLAGKETQYF